This T cell receptor beta chain came from a study of early T cells in non-severe SARS-CoV-2 infection (dated by TCRdb to the early 2020s). At the level of the whole study: Because TCR sequencing relied on bulk RNA taken from unsorted whole blood, pairing of alpha and beta chains was not possible. Beyond this particular receptor, the publication reports: VDJdb matching was skewed toward anti-spike CD8 responses, so virus-specific expansions were likely underestimated and private and CD4 specificities were missed.

Ten or more counts support this clonotype. Its antigen remains unidentified. The sample holds no much larger clone one base away, and base qualities are not on file. Libraries were built with 5' RACE. The instrument given in TCRdb is NextSeq 500. In the TCR library protocol, unique molecular identifiers were attached to individual cDNA molecules to correct for PCR bias and sequencing error. Both TCR alpha and beta chains were sequenced, and tight co-correlation was observed between alpha and beta sequence abundances in each sample. From the authors' description of their analysis: Decombinator V4 was used to annotate TCR sequences for V gene, J gene and CDR3. TCRs were defined as expanded if a significant change between any two time points was detected under a Poisson model with p below 0.0001. TCR abundances were normalised to the total number of TCRs sequenced per sample and were expressed as counts per million. MAIT TCRs were defined by TRAV1-2 paired with TRAJ12, TRAJ20 or TRAJ33, and iNKT TCRs by TRAV10 paired with TRAJ18. VDJdb, accessed on 1 November 2021, was searched for TCRs annotated for CMV, EBV and SARS-CoV-2, and TCRs annotated for more than one antigen were excluded. TCRdb reprocessed the public reads (quality trimming at Q25 with fastp, clone calling with MiXCR) and kept in-frame beta chains. Rows matching on CDR3 protein sequence are summarized as one entry with the most common DNA and genes. TCRdb, not the authors, supplied the V and J calls. In all, the sample holds about 54,000 distinct CDR3 sequences, and 7.7% of those were seen once. Of the sample, 10% falls within the top ten clones.

A case-control design nested within a healthcare worker cohort in London, UK, was used, with weekly nasopharyngeal swab PCR tests and blood sampling performed. Healthcare workers were enrolled in the week of the UK lockdown, from 23 to 31 March 2020, and were followed every week for up to roughly 15 weeks. V is clipped by 6 bases and J by 6 bases, and the sequence between their germline boundaries is 12 bases long. In the germline V gene, CDR1 corresponds to SQVTM and CDR2 to ANQGSEA. From cysteine to phenylalanine, the CDR3 is 11 amino acids long. The retained sequence is limited to the CDR3, 33 bases, with the frame set at the first base.

This sample comprised whole blood, obtained at baseline. This clonotype was obtained from an adult who was a healthcare worker with PCR-confirmed SARS-CoV-2 infection or an uninfected control (not recorded which). The rearranged chain carries TRBV29-1 and TRBJ2-7; the D gene is unclear. The CDR3 reads CSVPGPGEQYF. In nucleotide form, the sequence is TGCAGCGTCCCAGGTCCTGGCGAGCAGTACTTC.